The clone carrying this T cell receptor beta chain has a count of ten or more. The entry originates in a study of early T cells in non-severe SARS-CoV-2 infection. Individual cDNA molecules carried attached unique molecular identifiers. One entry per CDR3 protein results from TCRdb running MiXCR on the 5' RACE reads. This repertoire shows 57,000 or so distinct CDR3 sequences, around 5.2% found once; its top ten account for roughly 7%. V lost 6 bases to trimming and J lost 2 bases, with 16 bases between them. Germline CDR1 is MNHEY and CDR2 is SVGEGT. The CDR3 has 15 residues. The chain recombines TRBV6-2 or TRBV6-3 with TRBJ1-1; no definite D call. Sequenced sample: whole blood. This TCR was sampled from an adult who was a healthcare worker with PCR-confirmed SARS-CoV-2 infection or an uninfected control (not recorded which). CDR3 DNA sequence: TGTGCCAGCAGCCCTAGGAGAGCGGCTAACACTGAAGCTTTCTTT. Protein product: CASSPRRAANTEAFF.